This entry describes one TCR beta chain. Antigen: not known. This specimen comes from a study of T-cell memory formation after mild COVID-19. Broader study findings: The study found balanced CD4/CD8 in clones contracting day 15 to 85 and a CD4+ lean in later expanders. The main location of contracting CD4+ clones was CM and EM, and that of contracting CD8+ clones was EMRA. Memory cells collected pre-infection included some clones that later responded, suggesting cross-reactive memory joined.

Trimming removed 5 bases at V and 0 bases at J, with 14 bases between. CDR1 is SGHRS and CDR2 is YFSETQ in the germline V gene. CDR3 length: 16 residues. Constant-segment primers were used for 5'RACE, and the resulting TCR alpha and TCR beta cDNA libraries carried sample barcodes and UMIs. TCRdb called the 5' RACE reads again in MiXCR, with one record for every CDR3 protein. The sample has fewer than 700,000 distinct CDR3 sequences, more than 15% seen once; the top ten hold about 11%. V is TRBV5-1 and J is TRBJ2-2, with no clear D. The material sequenced was PBMCs or a T cell subset sorted from them (not recorded which). The receptor comes from an adult woman who had mild COVID-19 (a few samples of this study predate the infection). Cell type and time point are not known. The CDR3 coding sequence is TGCGCCAGCAGTGGGGTACAGACCACGAACACCGGGGAGCTGTTTTTT. Residues: CASSGVQTTNTGELFF.